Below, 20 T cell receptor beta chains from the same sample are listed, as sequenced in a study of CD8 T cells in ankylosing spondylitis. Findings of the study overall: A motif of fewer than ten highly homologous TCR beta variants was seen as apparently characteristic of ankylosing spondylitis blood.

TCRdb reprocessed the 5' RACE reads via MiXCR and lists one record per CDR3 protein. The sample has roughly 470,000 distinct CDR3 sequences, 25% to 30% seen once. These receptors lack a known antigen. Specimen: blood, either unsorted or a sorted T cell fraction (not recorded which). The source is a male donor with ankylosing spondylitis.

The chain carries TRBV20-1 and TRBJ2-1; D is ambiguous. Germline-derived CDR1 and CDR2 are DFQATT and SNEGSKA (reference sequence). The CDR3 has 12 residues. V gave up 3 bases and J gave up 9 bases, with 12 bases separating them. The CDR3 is CSASTGCGEQFF. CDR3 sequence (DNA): TGCAGTGCTAGTACCGGGTGTGGTGAGCAGTTCTTC.

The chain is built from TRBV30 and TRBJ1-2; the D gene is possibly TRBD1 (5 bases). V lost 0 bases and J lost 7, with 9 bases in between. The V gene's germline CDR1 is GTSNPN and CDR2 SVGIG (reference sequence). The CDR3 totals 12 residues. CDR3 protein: CAWSVGGSGYTF. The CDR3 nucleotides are TGTGCCTGGAGTGTCGGGGGAAGTGGCTACACCTTC.

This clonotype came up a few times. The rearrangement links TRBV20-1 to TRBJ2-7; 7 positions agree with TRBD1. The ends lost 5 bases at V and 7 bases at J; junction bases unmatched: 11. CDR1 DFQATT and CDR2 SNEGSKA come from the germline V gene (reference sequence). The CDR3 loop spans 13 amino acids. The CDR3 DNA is TGCAGTGCTTCTGACGACAGGGCTCGAGAGCAGTACTTC. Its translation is CSASDDRAREQYF.

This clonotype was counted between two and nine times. CDR3 in amino acids: CATSDPRQGSYNEQFF. The CDR3 region has the DNA TGTGCCACCAGTGATCCCCGACAGGGCTCCTACAATGAGCAGTTCTTC. The chain employs TRBV24-1 and TRBJ2-1, with 7 bases lining up with TRBD1. The ends lost 3 bases at V and 0 bases at J; junction bases unmatched: 4. This CDR3 is built from 16 residues. Germline V CDR1 and CDR2: KGHDR, SFDVKD.

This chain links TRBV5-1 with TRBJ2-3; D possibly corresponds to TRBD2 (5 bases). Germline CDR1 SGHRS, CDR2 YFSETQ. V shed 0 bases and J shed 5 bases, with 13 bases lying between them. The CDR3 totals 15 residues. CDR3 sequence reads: CASSLGASGVDTQYF. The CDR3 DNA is TGCGCCAGCAGCTTGGGAGCGTCCGGGGTAGATACGCAGTATTTT.

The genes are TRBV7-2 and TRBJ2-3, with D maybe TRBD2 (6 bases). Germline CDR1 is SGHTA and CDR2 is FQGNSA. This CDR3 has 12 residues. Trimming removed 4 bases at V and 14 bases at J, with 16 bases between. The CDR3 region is CASSSRDSRPYF. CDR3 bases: TGTGCCAGCAGCTCAAGGGACTCCAGGCCGTATTTT. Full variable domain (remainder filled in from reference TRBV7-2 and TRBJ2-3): GAGVSQSPSNKVTEKGKDVELRCDPISGHTALYWYRQSLGQGLEFLIYFQGNSAPDKSGLPSDRFSAERTGGSVSTLTIQRTQQEDSAVYLCASSSRDSRPYFGPGTRLTVL.

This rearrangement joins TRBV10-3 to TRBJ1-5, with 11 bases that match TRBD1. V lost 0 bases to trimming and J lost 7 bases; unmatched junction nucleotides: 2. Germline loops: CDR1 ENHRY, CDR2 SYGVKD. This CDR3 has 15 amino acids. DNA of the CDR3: TGTGCCATCAGTGAGTCGGACAGGGGGCTACAGCCCCAGCATTTT. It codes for CAISESDRGLQPQHF.

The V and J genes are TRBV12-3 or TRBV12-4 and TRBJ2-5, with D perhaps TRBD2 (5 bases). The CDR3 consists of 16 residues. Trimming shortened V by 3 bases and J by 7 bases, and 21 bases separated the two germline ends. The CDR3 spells CASSFAAGWGERTQYF. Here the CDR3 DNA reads TGTGCCAGCAGTTTTGCAGCAGGATGGGGAGAACGGACCCAGTACTTC.

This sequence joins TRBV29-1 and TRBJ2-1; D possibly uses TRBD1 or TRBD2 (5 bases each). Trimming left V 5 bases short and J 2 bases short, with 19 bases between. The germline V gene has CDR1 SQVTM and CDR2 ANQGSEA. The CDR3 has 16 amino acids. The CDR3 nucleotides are TGCAGCGTTATGGGATTTGGGGGAGTGGCCTACAATGAGCAGTTCTTC. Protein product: CSVMGFGGVAYNEQFF.

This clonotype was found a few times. The CDR3 DNA is TGTGCCAGCAGTCCCGGGACAGGGGCTAACGGGGAGCTGTTTTTT. It codes for CASSPGTGANGELFF. The chain employs TRBV7-9 and TRBJ2-2, with 10 positions matching TRBD1. Looked up from germline, CDR1 is SEHNR and CDR2 is FQNEAQ (reference sequence). The CDR3 spans 15 residues. Trimming took 6 bases from V and 7 from J; bases not matched to a gene: 8.

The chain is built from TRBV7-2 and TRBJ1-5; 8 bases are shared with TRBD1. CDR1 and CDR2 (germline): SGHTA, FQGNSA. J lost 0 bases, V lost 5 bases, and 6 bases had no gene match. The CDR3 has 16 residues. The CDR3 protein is CASSGQGPNSNQPQHF. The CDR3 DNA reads TGTGCCAGCAGCGGACAGGGACCTAATAGCAATCAGCCCCAGCATTTT.

DNA of the CDR3: TGCAGTGCTAACGGGATTCGAGCAGATACGCAGTATTTT. Its translation is CSANGIRADTQYF. The J gene is TRBJ2-3, the V gene TRBV20-1; a possible D gene is TRBD2 (5 bases). There are 13 residues in the CDR3. Trimming shortened V by 4 bases and J by 4 bases, and 12 bases separated the two germline ends. Germline V CDR1 and CDR2: DFQATT, SNEGSKA (reference sequence).

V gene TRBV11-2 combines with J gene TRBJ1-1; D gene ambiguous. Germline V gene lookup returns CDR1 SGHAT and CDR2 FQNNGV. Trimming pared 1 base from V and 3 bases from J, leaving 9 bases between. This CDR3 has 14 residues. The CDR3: CASSLAFRDTEAFF. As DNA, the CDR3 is TGTGCCAGCAGCTTAGCCTTTAGAGACACTGAAGCTTTCTTT.

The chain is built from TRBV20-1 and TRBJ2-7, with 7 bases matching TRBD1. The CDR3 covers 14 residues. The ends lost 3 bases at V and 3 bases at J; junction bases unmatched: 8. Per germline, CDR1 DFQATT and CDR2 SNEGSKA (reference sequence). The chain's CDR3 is CSASSGTALYEQYF. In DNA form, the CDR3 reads TGCAGTGCTAGTTCCGGGACAGCACTCTACGAGCAGTACTTC.

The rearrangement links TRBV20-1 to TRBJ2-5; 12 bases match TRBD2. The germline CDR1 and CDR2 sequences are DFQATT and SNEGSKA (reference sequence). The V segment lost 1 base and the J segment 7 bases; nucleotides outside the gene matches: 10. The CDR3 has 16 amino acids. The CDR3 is CSARGALAGGRGTQYF. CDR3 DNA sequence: TGCAGTGCTAGAGGAGCACTAGCGGGAGGCCGCGGGACCCAGTACTTC.

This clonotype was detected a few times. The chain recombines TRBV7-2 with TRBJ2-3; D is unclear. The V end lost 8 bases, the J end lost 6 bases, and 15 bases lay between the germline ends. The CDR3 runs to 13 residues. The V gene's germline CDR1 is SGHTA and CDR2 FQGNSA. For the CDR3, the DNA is TGTGCCAGCGTAAGCTCAATAACGGATACGCAGTATTTT. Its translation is CASVSSITDTQYF.

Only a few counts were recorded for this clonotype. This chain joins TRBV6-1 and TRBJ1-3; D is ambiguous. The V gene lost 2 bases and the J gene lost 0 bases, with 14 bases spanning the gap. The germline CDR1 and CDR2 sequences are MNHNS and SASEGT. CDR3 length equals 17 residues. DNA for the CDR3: TGTGCCAGCAGTGAAATCTTGGCAGCACTCTCTGGAAACACCATATATTTT. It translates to CASSEILAALSGNTIYF.

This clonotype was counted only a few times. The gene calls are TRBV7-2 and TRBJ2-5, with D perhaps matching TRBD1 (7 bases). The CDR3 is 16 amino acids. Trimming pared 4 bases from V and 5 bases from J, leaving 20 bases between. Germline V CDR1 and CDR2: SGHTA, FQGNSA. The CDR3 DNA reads TGTGCCAGCAGCTCTTGGACAGGCCCTCGGGGGGAGACCCAGTACTTC. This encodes CASSSWTGPRGETQYF.

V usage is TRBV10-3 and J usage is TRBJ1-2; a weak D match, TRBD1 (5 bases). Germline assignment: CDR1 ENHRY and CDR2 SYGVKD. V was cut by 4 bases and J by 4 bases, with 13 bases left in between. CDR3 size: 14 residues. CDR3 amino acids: CAISVAPGSYGYTF. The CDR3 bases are TGTGCCATCAGTGTGGCCCCAGGGTCCTATGGCTACACCTTC.

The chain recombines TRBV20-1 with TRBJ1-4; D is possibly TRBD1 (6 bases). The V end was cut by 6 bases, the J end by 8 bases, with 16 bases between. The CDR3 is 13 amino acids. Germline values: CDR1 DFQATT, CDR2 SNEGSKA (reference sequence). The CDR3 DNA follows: TGCAGTGCCCTCGGGCAGGGGAGGGAAAAACTGTTTTTT. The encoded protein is CSALGQGREKLFF.